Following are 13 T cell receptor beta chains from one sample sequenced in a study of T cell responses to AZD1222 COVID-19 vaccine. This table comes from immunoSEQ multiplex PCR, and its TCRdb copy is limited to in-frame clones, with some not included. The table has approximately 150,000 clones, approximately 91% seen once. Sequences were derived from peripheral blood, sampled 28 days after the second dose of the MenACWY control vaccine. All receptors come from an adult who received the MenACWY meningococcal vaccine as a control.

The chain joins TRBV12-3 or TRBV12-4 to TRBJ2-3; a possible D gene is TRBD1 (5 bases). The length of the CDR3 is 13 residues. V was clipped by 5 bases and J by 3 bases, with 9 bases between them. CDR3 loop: CASSRQGTDTQYF. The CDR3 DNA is TGTGCCAGCAGTCGTCAGGGTACAGATACGCAGTATTTT.

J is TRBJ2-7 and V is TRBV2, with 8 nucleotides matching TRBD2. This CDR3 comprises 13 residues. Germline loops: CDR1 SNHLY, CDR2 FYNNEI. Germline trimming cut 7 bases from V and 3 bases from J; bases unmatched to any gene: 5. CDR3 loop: CASKAGGHYEQYF. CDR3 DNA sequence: TGTGCCAGCAAGGCGGGGGGCCACTACGAGCAGTACTTC.

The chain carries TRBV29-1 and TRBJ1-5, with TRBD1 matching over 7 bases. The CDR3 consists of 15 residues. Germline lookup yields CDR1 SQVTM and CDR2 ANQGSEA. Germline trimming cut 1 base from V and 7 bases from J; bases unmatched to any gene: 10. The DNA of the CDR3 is TGCAGCGTTGAAGTCACAGGGGATTCGCGGCAGCCCCAGCATTTT. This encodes CSVEVTGDSRQPQHF. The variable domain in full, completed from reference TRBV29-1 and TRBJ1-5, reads SAVISQKPSRDICQRGTSLTIQCQVDSQVTMMFWYRQQPGQSLTLIATANQGSEATYESGFVIDKFPISRPNLTFSTLTVSNMSPEDSSIYLCSVEVTGDSRQPQHFGDGTRLSIL.

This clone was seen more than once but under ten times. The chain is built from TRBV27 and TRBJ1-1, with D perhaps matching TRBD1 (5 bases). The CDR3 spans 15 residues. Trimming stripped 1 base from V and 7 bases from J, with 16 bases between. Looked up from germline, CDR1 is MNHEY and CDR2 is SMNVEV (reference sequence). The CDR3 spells CASSLLGREVLEAFF. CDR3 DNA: TGTGCCAGCAGTTTATTGGGCAGGGAAGTACTTGAAGCTTTCTTT.

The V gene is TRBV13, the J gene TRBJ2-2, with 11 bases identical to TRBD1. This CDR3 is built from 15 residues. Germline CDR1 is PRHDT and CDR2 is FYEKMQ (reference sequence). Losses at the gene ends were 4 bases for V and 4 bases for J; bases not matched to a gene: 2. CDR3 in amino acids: CASSSGQGGTGELFF. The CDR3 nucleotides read TGTGCCAGCAGCTCGGGACAGGGGGGCACCGGGGAGCTGTTTTTT. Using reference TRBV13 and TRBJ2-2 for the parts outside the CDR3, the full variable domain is AAGVIQSPRHLIKEKRETATLKCYPIPRHDTVYWYQQGPGQDPQFLISFYEKMQSDKGSIPDRFSAQQFSDYHSELNMSSLELGDSALYFCASSSGQGGTGELFFGEGSRLTVL.

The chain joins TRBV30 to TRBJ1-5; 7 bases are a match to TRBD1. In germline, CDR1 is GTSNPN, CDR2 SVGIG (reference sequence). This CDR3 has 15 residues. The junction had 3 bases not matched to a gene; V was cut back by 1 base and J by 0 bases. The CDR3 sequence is CAWSGDSYSNQPQHF. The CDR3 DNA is TGTGCCTGGAGTGGGGACAGTTATAGCAATCAGCCCCAGCATTTT.

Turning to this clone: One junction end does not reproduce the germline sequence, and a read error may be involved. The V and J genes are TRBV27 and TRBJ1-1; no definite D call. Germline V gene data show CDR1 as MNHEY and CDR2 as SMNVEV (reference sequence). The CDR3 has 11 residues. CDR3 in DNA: TGTGCCAGCAGGAGCACATTAGAAGTTTTCTTT. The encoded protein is CASRSTLEVFF.

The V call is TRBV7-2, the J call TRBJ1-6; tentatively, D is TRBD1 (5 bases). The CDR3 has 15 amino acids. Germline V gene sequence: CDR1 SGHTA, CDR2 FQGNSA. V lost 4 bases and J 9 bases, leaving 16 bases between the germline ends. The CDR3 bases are TGTGCCAGCAGCTACCGAGGGCCTGGGGGTTCACCCCTCCACTTT. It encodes CASSYRGPGGSPLHF.

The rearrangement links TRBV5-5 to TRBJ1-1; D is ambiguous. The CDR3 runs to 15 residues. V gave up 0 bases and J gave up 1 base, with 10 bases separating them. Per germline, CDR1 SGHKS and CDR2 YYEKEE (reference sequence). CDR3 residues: CASSLAPVENTEAFF. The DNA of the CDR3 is TGTGCCAGCAGCTTGGCTCCAGTAGAGAACACTGAAGCTTTCTTT. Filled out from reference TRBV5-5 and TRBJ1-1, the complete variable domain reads DAGVTQSPTHLIKTRGQQVTLRCSPISGHKSVSWYQQVLGQGPQFIFQYYEKEERGRGNFPDRFSARQFPNYSSELNVNALLLGDSALYLCASSLAPVENTEAFFGQGTRLTVV.

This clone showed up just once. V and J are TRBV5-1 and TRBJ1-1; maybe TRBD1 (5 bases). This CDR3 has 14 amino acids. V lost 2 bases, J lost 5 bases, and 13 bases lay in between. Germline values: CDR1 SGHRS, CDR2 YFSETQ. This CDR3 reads CASSFAGRGTEAFF. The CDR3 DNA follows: TGCGCCAGCAGCTTTGCGGGGCGGGGGACTGAAGCTTTCTTT.

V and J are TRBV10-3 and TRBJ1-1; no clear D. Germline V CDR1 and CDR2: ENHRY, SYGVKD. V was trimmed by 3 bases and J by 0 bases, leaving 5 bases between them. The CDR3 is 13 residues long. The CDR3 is CAISDQMNTEAFF. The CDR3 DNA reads TGTGCCATCAGTGATCAGATGAACACTGAAGCTTTCTTT.

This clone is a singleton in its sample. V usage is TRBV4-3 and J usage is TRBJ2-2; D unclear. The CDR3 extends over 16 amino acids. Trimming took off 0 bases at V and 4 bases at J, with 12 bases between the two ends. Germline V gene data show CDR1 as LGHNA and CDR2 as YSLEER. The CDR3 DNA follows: TGCGCCAGCAGCCAAGAACGTGCGGAATTCACCGGGGAGCTGTTTTTT. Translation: CASSQERAEFTGELFF.

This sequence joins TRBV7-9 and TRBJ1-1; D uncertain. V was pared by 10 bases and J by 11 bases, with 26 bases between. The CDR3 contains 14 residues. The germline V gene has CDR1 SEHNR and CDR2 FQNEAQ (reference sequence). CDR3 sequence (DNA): TGTGCCATCCCGACCGCCCAGGCCCCCACGGGGGCTTTCTTT. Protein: CAIPTAQAPTGAFF. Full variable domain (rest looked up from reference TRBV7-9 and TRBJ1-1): DTGVSQNPRHKITKRGQNVTFRCDPISEHNRLYWYRQTLGQGPEFLTYFQNEAQLEKSRLLSDRFSAERPKGSFSTLEIQRTEQGDSAMYLCAIPTAQAPTGAFFGQGTRLTVV.